This T cell receptor beta chain was identified in a study of T cells in Graves' hyperthyroidism and ophthalmopathy. The study's findings and limits: Model predictions of ophthalmopathy came a median about 6.3 months before onset. Blood also contained most expanded thyroid clonotypes above 0.001.

About this clonotype: The target antigen is unknown.

The CDR3 has 14 residues. Germline CDR1 is DFQATT and CDR2 is SNEGSKA (reference sequence). Trimming took 1 base from V and 5 from J, leaving 12 bases between them. TCR beta CDR3 regions were amplified from RNA transcripts. A set of HTBI primers served as the primers for a first-round RT-PCR of the TCR CDR3. One entry per CDR3 protein results from TCRdb running MiXCR on the multiplex PCR reads. The table has hundreds of thousands of distinct CDR3 sequences, around 15% seen once; the top ten hold around 12%. The study included ophthalmopathy patients with Clinical Activity Score at least 3, NOSPECS grade at least 4 and duration under 3 months. The PBMCs were taken from around 10 ml of fresh peripheral blood.

The TCR originated in a woman aged 50 to 60 with Graves' ophthalmopathy. The chain combines TRBV20-1 with TRBJ2-1, with D unresolved. The sample consisted of blood. CDR3: CSARARLLNNEQFF. CDR3 bases: TGCAGTGCTAGAGCCAGACTCCTCAACAATGAGCAGTTCTTC.